The source of this T cell receptor (beta chain) is a study of shared clonotypes between healthy human individuals. Germline V gene data show CDR1 as SGHKS and CDR2 as YYEKEE (reference sequence). Trimming took 5 bases from V and 8 from J; bases not matched to a gene: 12. The CDR3 runs 15 residues. Method: immunoSEQ multiplex PCR; TCRdb's copy keeps in-frame clones and lacks some. Of about 510,000 clones in the sample, 90% to 96% were seen once. Healthy adults negative for HIV, lacking recent acute infections or vaccinations, served as donors. Every donor was a Caucasian adult from Nashville, Tennessee.

The sample taken for sequencing was naive CD4+ T cells sorted from blood. Specified subset: CD45RA+ positively selected. This clonotype was obtained from a woman aged 25-40 years in good health. The rearrangement links TRBV5-5 to TRBJ2-1, with TRBD2 identical over 8 bases. CDR3 bases: TGTGCCAGCAGGAACGTAGCGGGATCTCGGTATGAGCAGTTCTTC. Translated, it gives CASRNVAGSRYEQFF. Full variable domain (rest looked up from reference TRBV5-5 and TRBJ2-1): DAGVTQSPTHLIKTRGQQVTLRCSPISGHKSVSWYQQVLGQGPQFIFQYYEKEERGRGNFPDRFSARQFPNYSSELNVNALLLGDSALYLCASRNVAGSRYEQFFGPGTRLTVL.